This TCR beta chain was recovered during a study of control samples from healthy donors and cancer patients. Sequenced by immunoSEQ multiplex PCR; TCRdb stores in-frame clones only, minus some. In the table there are about 220,000 clones, roughly 94% of which are singletons. The ends were cut back, 7 bases at V and 6 bases at J, with 9 bases in the middle. Germline loops: CDR1 DFQATT, CDR2 SNEGSKA (reference sequence). The CDR3 runs 11 residues. The sequence was obtained from a man between 45 and 60 years old in good health. This chain connects TRBV20-1 to TRBJ2-2; D is possibly TRBD2 (5 bases). Sequencing was performed on blood. In DNA form, the CDR3 reads TGCAGTGATCGGGGAGCCGGGGAGCTGTTTTTT. This encodes CSDRGAGELFF.